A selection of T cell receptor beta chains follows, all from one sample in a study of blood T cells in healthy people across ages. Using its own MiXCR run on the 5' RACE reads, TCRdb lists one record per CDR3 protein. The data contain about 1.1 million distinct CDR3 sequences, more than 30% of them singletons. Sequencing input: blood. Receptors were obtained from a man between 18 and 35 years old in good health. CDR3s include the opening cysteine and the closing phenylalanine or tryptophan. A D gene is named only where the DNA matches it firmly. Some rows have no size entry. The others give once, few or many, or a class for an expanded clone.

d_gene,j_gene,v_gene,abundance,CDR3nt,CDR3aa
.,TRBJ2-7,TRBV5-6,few,TGTGCCAGCAGCTTCGGGCATCCCTCCTACGAGCAGTACTTC,CASSFGHPSYEQYF
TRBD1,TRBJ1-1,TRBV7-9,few,TGTGCCAGCAGCAACCGACAGGGGGGGGACACTGAAGCTTTCTTT,CASSNRQGGDTEAFF
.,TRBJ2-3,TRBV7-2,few,TGTGCCAGCAGCAAACTAGCCCCCAGCACAGATACGCAGTATTTT,CASSKLAPSTDTQYF
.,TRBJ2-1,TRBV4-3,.,TGCGCCAGCAGCCAAGGGGTAGGTCTCTCCTACAATGGGCAGTTCTTC,CASSQGVGLSYNGQFF
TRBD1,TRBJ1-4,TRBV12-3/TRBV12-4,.,TGTGCCAGCAGTTTGCAGGGGGGCGGTGAAAAACTGTTTTTT,CASSLQGGGEKLFF
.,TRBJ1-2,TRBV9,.,TGTGCCAGCAGCGTAGCCTCTGGACAGACCTATGGCTACACCTTC,CASSVASGQTYGYTF
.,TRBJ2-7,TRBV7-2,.,TGTGCCAGCAGCGGGGCCGCTAATTGGAATGAGCAGTACTTC,CASSGAANWNEQYF
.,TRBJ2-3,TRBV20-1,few,TGCTCCCCTAGGGGGGGAACTAGCACAGATACGCAGTATTTT,CSPRGGTSTDTQYF
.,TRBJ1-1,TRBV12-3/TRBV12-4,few,TGTGCCAGCAGTTTGAGTTCAGGACGCACTGAAGCTTTCTTT,CASSLSSGRTEAFF
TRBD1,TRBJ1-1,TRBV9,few,TGTGCCAGCAGCCCCACAGGGGGGGCGAACACTGAAGCTTTCTTT,CASSPTGGANTEAFF
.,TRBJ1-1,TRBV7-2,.,TGTGCCAGCAGCTTTACTCTTACGGCTCTTTTAGTGACTGAAGCTTTCTTT,CASSFTLTALLVTEAFF
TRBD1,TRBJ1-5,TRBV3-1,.,TGTGCCAGCAGTCCAGGGGGCATCAATCAGCCCCAGCATTTT,CASSPGGINQPQHF
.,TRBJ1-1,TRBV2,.,TGTGCCAGCAGTGAAGGGGGAGCAATGAACACTGAAGCTTTCTTT,CASSEGGAMNTEAFF
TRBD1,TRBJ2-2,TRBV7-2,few,TGTGCCAGCAGCTTAGAGTTAGACAGGGCGAACACCGGGGAGCTGTTTTTT,CASSLELDRANTGELFF
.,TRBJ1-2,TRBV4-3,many,TGCGCCAGCAGCCAAGACTCCGCGTATGGCTACACCTTC,CASSQDSAYGYTF
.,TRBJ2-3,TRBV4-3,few,TGCGCCAGCAGCCAAGATCACTTCACAGATACGCAGTATTTT,CASSQDHFTDTQYF
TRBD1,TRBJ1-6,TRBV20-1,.,TGCAGTGCTAGAGATGGGACAGATTCACCCCTCCACTTT,CSARDGTDSPLHF
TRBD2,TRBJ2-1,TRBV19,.,TGTGCCAGTAGTGTAACTAGCGGGGGGCCCTACAATGAGCAGTTCTTC,CASSVTSGGPYNEQFF
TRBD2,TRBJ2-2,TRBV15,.,TGTGCCACCAGCAGAGATCTGATAGCGGGGCGAAACGGGGAGCTGTTTTTT,CATSRDLIAGRNGELFF
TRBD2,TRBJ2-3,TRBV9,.,TGTGCCAGCAGCGTAGACGGGGGGGTCACAGATACGCAGTATTTT,CASSVDGGVTDTQYF
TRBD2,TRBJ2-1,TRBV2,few,TGTGCCAGCAATCCCAACGGGGGGGCATTGGATGAGCAGTTCTTC,CASNPNGGALDEQFF
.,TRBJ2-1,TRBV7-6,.,TGTGCCAGCACCCTAGGGGCGGTCGGTAATCATGAGCAGTTCTTC,CASTLGAVGNHEQFF
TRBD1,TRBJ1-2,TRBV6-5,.,TGTGCCAGCGGCACAGGGGGCTACTATGGCTACACCTTC,CASGTGGYYGYTF
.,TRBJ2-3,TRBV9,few,TGTGCCAGCTATAAGACGCTGATCAGGCAGTATTTT,CASYKTLIRQYF
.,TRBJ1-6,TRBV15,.,TGTGCCACCAGCAGACCCAATTCACCCCTCCACTTT,CATSRPNSPLHF
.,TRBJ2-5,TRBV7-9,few,TGTGCCAGCAGCTCATTGAGGGTGGAGACCCAGTACTTC,CASSSLRVETQYF
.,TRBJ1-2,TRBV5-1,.,TGCGCCAGCAGCCCCAGGGGTTTACGGGATGGCTACACCTTC,CASSPRGLRDGYTF
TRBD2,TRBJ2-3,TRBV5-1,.,TGCGCCAGCAGCCCCCTGGGTGCGGGGGGGCGAGGAGATACGCAGTATTTT,CASSPLGAGGRGDTQYF
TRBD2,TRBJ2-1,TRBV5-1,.,TGCGCCAGCAGCATCGGGACTAGCGGGGAGTTAGATGAGCAGTTCTTC,CASSIGTSGELDEQFF
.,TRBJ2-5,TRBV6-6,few,TGTGCCAGCAGTCCCCCAGGGCGCTCTACAGGGACCCAGTACTTC,CASSPPGRSTGTQYF
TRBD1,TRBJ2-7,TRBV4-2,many,TGTGCCAGCAGCCCGACAGGGTTCTACGAGCAGTACTTC,CASSPTGFYEQYF
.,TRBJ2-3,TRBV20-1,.,TGCAGTGCTAGAGGGACCTTGCCCGATACGCAGTATTTT,CSARGTLPDTQYF
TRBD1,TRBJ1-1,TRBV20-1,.,TGCAGTGCTAGGGGACAGGGAAGGGTCACTGAAGCTTTCTTT,CSARGQGRVTEAFF
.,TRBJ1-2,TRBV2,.,TGTGCCAGCAGGAAAGACAGGTTCGATGGCTACACCTTC,CASRKDRFDGYTF
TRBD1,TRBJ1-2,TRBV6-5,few,TGTGCCAGCAGTTACACCCGGACAGGGATTAACTATGGCTACACCTTC,CASSYTRTGINYGYTF
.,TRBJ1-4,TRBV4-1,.,TGCGCCAGCAGCCAACCCCGAACCGGCCCTTACGTGTTTTTT,CASSQPRTGPYVFF
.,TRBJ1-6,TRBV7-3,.,TGTGCCAGCAGCTTAACAGGGCCGTCACCCCTCCACTTT,CASSLTGPSPLHF